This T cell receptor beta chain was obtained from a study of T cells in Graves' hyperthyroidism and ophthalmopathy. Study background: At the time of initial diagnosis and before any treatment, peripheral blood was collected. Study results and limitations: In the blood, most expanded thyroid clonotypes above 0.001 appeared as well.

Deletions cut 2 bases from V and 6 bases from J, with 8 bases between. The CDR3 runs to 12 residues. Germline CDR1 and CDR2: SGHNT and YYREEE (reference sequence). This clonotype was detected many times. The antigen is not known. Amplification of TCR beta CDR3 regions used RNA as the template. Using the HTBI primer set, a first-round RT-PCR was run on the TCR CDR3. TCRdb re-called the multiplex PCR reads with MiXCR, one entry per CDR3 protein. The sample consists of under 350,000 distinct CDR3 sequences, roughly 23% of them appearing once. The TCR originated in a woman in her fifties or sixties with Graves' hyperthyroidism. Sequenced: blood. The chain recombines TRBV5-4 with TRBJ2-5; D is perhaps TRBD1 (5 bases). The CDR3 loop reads CASSFNRQTQYF. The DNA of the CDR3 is TGTGCCAGCAGCTTTAACAGGCAGACCCAGTACTTC.